This T cell receptor (beta chain) was sequenced for a study of early T cells in non-severe SARS-CoV-2 infection. Unique molecular identifiers were affixed to single, distinct cDNA molecules. TCRdb redid the calling of the 5' RACE reads with MiXCR, one entry per CDR3 protein. Here the sample spans approximately 84,000 distinct CDR3 sequences, more than 12% being singletons. The TCR comes from an adult who was a healthcare worker with PCR-confirmed SARS-CoV-2 infection or an uninfected control (not recorded which). Sequencing was performed on whole blood.

DNA for the CDR3: TGTGCCAGCAGTTACCAGACAGGGGGTAAGGAGCAGTACTTC. It encodes CASSYQTGGKEQYF. The V and J genes are TRBV6-5 and TRBJ2-7; TRBD1 matches at 9 bases. This CDR3 comprises 14 residues. Losses at the gene ends were 2 bases for V and 7 bases for J; bases not matched to a gene: 6. Per germline, CDR1 MNHEY and CDR2 SVGAGI.